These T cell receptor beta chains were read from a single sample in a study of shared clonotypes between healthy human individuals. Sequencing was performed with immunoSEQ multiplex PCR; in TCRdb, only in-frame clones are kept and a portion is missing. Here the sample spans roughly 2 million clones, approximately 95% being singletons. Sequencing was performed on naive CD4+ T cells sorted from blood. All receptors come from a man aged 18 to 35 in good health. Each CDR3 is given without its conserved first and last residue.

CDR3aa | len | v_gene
ASDRLTSGIENEQF | 14 | TRBV2
ASSPTRDSYGYT | 12 | TRBV7-3
ASSLVLYEQF | 10 | TRBV7-9
ASSLGLGEEAF | 11 | TRBV7-2
ASSPSGQGITNYGYT | 15 | TRBV2
SVGTGNQPQH | 10 | TRBV29-1
ASLRGQSTDTQY | 12 | TRBV2
ASSQGGASTDTQY | 13 | TRBV4-1
ASSLTGQGVYNSPLH | 15 | TRBV28
ASSFGRAGPETQY | 13 | TRBV7-2
AWSVGLGGYRDTEAF | 15 | TRBV30
ASSQRRATLTKLF | 13 | TRBV11-2
ATREKSLARTDTQY | 14 | TRBV2
ASRDRAGNTIY | 11 | TRBV27
ASSGWTGSNQPQH | 13 | TRBV2
ASSYLAGYEQY | 11 | TRBV28
ASSPTGQGNSPLH | 13 | TRBV27
ASRRDSNQPQH | 11 | TRBV2
ASSQDVGLAGAQETQY | 16 | TRBV4-1
AISRTSSYEQY | 11 | TRBV10-3
ASSKARGEQY | 10 | TRBV21-1
ASSAGPEDLGQF | 12 | TRBV9
ASSLRTDNTGELF | 13 | TRBV5-1
ASSYGLAGVPYEQY | 14 | TRBV6-5
ASSSRTNTYEQY | 12 | TRBV11-2
ASSEVLAGGGTQY | 13 | TRBV2
ASKWDGGGGGYT | 12 | TRBV2
AWSTGQGEFNQPQH | 14 | TRBV30
ASTLEQGDSYEQY | 13 | TRBV2
ASSRDRSSYEQY | 12 | TRBV2
ASSFNRATNNSPLH | 14 | TRBV5-5
ASSLGADITGELF | 13 | TRBV5-1
ASSFLAGDTGELF | 13 | TRBV7-9
ASSGQGTGELF | 11 | TRBV18
SAKREQPQH | 9 | TRBV20-1
ASSYGESYNEQF | 12 | TRBV7-9
ASSTLETLFQPQH | 13 | TRBV19
SARVEYEQY | 9 | TRBV20-1
ASSSEGNGYT | 10 | TRBV5-1
ASSIRIGDQPQH | 12 | TRBV19
ASSSTGEGYT | 10 | TRBV6-5